This TCR beta chain stems from a study of beta chain features in type 1 diabetes. This clone was seen repeatedly, ten times or more. Expressed TCRB transcripts were sequenced after all isolated RNA was converted to cDNA. Sequencing used immunoSEQ multiplex PCR; TCRdb keeps in-frame clones, though not all of them. This sample has some 150,000 clones, with 7% to 10% found just once. The sample was central memory CD4+ T cells from blood. The sequence was collected from a man aged 18 to 30 in good health.

CDR3 bases: TGTGCCAGCAGCCCGCAGGGAACTCCAGCCAAAAACATTCAGTACTTC. It codes for CASSPQGTPAKNIQYF. The chain carries TRBV7-2 and TRBJ2-4, with D possibly TRBD1 on 5 matching bases. Deletions cut 5 bases from V and 0 bases from J, with 14 bases between. Germline V gene sequence: CDR1 SGHTA, CDR2 FQGNSA. This CDR3 is 16 amino acids long.